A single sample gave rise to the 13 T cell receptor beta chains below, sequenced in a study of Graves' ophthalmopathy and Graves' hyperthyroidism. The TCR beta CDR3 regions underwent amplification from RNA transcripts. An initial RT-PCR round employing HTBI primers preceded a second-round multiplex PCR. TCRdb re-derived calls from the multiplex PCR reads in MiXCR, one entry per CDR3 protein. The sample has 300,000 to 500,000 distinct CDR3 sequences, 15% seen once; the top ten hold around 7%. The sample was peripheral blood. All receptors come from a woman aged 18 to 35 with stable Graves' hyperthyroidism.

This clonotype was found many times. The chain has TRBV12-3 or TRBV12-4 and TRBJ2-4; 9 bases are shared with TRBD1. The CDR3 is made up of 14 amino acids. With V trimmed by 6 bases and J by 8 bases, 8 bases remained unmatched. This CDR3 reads CASSSDRGVHIQYF. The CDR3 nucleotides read TGTGCCAGCAGCTCGGACAGGGGTGTGCACATTCAGTACTTC.

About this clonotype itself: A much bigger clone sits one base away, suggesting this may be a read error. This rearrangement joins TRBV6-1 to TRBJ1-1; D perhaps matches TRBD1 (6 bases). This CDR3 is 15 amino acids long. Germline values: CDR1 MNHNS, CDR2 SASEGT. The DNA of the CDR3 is TGTGCCAGCAGTGACGAGGGCAGGGGAGACACTGAAGCTCTCTTT. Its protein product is CASSDEGRGDTEALF.

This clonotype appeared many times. The DNA of the CDR3 is TGTGCCAGTAGTATCGGCGACAGCCTTAGCAATCAGCCCCAGCATTTT. It is translated as CASSIGDSLSNQPQHF. The V and J genes are TRBV19 and TRBJ1-5; weak D call: TRBD1 (5 bases). The CDR3 is 16 residues long. V was shortened by 3 bases and J by 0 bases, with 12 bases between the two germline ends. The germline V gene has CDR1 LNHDA and CDR2 SQIVND (reference sequence). The whole variable domain, filled in from reference TRBV19 and TRBJ1-5, reads DGGITQSPKYLFRKEGQNVTLSCEQNLNHDAMYWYRQDPGQGLRLIYYSQIVNDFQKGDIAEGYSVSREKKESFPLTVTSAQKNPTAFYLCASSIGDSLSNQPQHFGDGTRLSIL.

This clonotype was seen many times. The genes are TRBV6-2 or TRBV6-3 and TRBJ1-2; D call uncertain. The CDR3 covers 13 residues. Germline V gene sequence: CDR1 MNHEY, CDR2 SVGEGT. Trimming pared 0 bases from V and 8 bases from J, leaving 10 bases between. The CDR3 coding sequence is TGTGCCAGCAGTTACTCATCCGGTTTCGGCTACACCTTC. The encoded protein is CASSYSSGFGYTF.

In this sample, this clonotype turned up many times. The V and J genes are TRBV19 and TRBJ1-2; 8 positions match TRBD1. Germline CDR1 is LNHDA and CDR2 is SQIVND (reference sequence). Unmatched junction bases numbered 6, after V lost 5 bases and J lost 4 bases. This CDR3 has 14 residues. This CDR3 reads CASSLQGGGYGYTF. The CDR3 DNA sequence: TGTGCCAGTAGTTTACAGGGGGGCGGCTATGGCTACACCTTC.

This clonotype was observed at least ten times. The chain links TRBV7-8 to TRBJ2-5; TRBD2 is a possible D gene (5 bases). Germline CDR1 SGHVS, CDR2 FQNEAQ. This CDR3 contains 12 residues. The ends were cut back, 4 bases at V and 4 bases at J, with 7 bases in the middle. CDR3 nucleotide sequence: TGTGCCAGCAGCTATACTAGAGAGACCCAGTACTTC. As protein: CASSYTRETQYF.

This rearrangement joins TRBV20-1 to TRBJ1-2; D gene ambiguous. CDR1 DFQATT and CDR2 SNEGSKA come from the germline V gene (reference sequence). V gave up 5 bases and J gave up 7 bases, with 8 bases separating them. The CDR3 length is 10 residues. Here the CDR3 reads CSAPTSGYTF. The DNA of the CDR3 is TGCAGTGCTCCCACAAGTGGCTACACCTTC.

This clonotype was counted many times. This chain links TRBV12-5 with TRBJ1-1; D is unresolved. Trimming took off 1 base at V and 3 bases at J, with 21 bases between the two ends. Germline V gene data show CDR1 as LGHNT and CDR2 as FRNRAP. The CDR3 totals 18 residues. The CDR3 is CASGLALRTRGLDTEAFF. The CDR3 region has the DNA TGTGCTAGTGGTTTGGCCTTAAGGACGCGAGGGTTGGACACTGAAGCTTTCTTT.

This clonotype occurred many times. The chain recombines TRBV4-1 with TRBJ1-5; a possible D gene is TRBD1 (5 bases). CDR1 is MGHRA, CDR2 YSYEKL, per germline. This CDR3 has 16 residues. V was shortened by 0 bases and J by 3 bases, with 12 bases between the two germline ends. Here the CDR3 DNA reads TGCGCCAGCAGCCAAGATAATGGGGGAATCAATCAGCCCCAGCATTTT. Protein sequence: CASSQDNGGINQPQHF.

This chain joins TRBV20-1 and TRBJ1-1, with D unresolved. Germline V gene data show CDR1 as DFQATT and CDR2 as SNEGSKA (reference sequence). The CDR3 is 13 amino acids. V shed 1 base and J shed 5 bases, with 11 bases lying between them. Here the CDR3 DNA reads TGCAGTGCTAGAGTCCCCTTTGGGACTGAAGCTTTCTTT. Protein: CSARVPFGTEAFF.

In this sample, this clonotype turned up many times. CDR3 residues: CSALPTGTFGSGANVLTF. The CDR3 coding sequence is TGCAGCGCCCTCCCAACCGGGACTTTCGGCTCTGGGGCCAACGTCCTGACTTTC. V and J are TRBV29-1 and TRBJ2-6; D might be TRBD2 (6 bases). The CDR3 extends over 18 amino acids. The V end was cut by 7 bases, the J end by 0 bases, with 22 bases between. Germline CDR1 reads SQVTM; CDR2 reads ANQGSEA.

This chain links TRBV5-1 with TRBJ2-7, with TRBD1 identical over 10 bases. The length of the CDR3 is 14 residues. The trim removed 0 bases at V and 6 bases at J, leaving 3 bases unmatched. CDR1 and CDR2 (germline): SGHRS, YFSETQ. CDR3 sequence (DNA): TGCGCCAGCAGCTTGGGGGACAGGGGTTTCGAGCAGTACGTC. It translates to CASSLGDRGFEQYV.

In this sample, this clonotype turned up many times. The DNA for the CDR3 is TGTGCCAGCAGTTACTCGTCTGGGAAGGTCGAGCAGTACTTC. Translation gives CASSYSSGKVEQYF. The chain has TRBV6-5 and TRBJ2-7; D is uncertain. The CDR3 is 14 residues long. V shed 0 bases and J shed 6 bases, with 12 bases lying between them. CDR1 is MNHEY and CDR2 is SVGAGI in the germline V gene.